This T cell receptor beta chain originates from a study of CD8+CD57+ T cells in acquired aplastic anemia. Study-wide findings and caveats: For CD8+ Simpson's diversity, patients and controls showed no significant difference.

This CDR3 is 12 amino acids long. Trimming removed 4 bases at V and 5 bases at J, with 9 bases between. Germline V lookup: CDR1 ENHRY, CDR2 SYGVKD. According to the study, genomic DNA was the template for TCR beta VDJ and CDR3 profiling. Each CDR3 protein gets one entry after TCRdb re-called the reads with MiXCR. The data contain 100,000 to 150,000 distinct CDR3 sequences, approximately 61% of them singletons. Patients selected for sequencing had displayed CD8+CD57+ cell expansion by flow cytometry. Many counts were recorded for this clonotype. The antigen remains unidentified. Material: sorted CD4+, CD8+, or CD8+CD57+ T cells (not recorded which) from PBMCs. The chain recombines TRBV10-3 with TRBJ2-7; no firm D call. This receptor was obtained from a human donor with aplastic anemia. CDR3 protein: CAISGTEHEQYF. The CDR3 coding sequence is TGTGCCATCAGTGGGACCGAGCACGAGCAGTACTTC.